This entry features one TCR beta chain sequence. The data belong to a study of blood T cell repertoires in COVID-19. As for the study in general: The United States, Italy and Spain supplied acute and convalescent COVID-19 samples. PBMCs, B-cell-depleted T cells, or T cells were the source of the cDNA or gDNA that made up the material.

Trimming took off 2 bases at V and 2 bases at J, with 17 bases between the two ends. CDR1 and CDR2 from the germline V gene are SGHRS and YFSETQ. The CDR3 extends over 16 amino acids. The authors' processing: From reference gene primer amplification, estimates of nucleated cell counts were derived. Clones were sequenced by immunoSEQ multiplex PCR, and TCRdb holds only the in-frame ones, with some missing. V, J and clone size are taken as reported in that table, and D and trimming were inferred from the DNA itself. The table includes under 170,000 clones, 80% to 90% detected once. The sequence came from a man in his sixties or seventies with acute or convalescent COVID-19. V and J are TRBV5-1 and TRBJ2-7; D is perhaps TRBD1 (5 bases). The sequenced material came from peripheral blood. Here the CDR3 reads CASSFQWTNPTYEQYF. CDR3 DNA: TGCGCCAGCAGCTTCCAATGGACAAATCCTACCTACGAGCAGTACTTC.